This record looks at one T cell receptor beta chain sequence and its context. This clonotype was counted a few times. What antigen it recognizes has not been identified. Base qualities are not at hand, and no much larger clone is one base apart. The method was 5' RACE. These reads were obtained on an Illumina HiSeq 2000. Template switching introduced a universal primer binding site; the final cDNA contained a unique molecular identifier, enabling accurate counting of TCR cDNA molecules. Specific primers in the conserved constant-segment region were used to synthesize first-strand cDNA for the TCR alpha and beta chains. To control for contamination, every cDNA library carried two barcodes: a SMART-Mk sample barcode plus Illumina barcodes. Two successive PCR steps introduced TruSeq adapter sequences along with Illumina sample barcodes. The Illumina HiSeq platform was used with custom primers to sequence TCR alpha and beta cDNA libraries. Per the original workflow: MiGEC was used to process raw reads and extract unique molecular identifiers, and MiXCR was used to find CDR3 positions. Recombination models were inferred per individual with the repgenHMM and IGoR tools using an EM algorithm. Shared clonotype analysis was performed with the tcR package in R, normalizing sharing by the product of cloneset sizes. Out-of-frame nonproductive sequences were analyzed to study raw recombination free of thymic and clonal selection effects. TCRdb ran its own pipeline on the public reads, namely fastp trimming at Q25 and MiXCR clone calling, and kept in-frame beta chains. Under each unique CDR3 protein, matching rows form one entry showing the most common genes and DNA. V and J calls and clone size were set by TCRdb, not the authors. In this sample the table shows approximately 230,000 distinct CDR3 sequences, 6.5% to 8% of which occur a single time. More than 14% of the sample rests with the top ten.

This entry is derived from a study of identical twins (dated by TCRdb to about 2016). Describing the broader study: The study deep-sequenced TCR alpha and beta repertoires from monozygotic twins, unrelated adults of various ages and cord blood to test whether fetal clonotypes persist. To rule out contamination, the twin experiments were replicated at different times with different library preparation protocols.

Every donor was a healthy Caucasian. The twin cohort comprised three pairs of female monozygotic twins, all aged about 18 to 29 years. CD4+ and CD8+ T cell populations were isolated with positive isolation kits from Invitrogen. Paper-wide results and their limitations: Out-of-frame TCR alpha sharing in monozygotic twins was systematically underestimated by recombination models, whereas sharing between unrelated individuals was in agreement with the recombination models. Compared with coincidental sharing between unrelated individuals, an excess of low generation-probability sequences was observed among out-of-frame TCR alpha sequences shared between twins. A weaker excess of twin sharing was found in beta out-of-frame sequences because the signal-to-noise ratio was lowered by fewer shared sequences. Invariant T cells such as MAIT and iNKT could partly confound zero-insertion analyses, though diverse VJ usage argued against this for most clonotypes. Because the same donors could not be followed over many years, the conclusions depended on cross-sectional statistical analysis. Abundant cord blood beta clonotypes carried fewer insertions; young adult naive repertoires showed a weaker similar trend, while memory repertoires showed none.

There are 12 amino acids in the CDR3, from cysteine to phenylalanine inclusive. Only the CDR3 part of the read is kept: 36 bases, read in frame from the first base. Per the germline V gene, SGHVS is the CDR1 and FQNEAQ is the CDR2. Cut back by 7 bases and 0 bases, the V and J ends lie 6 bases apart. The sample also formed part of further work on T cells expressing NK-cell markers. The second study reports: Several donors provided sorted CD3+CD56+NKG2C+, CD3+CD56+NKG2C- and CD3+CD56-NKG2C+ T-cell subsets, whose TCR beta-chain repertoires were profiled. Among the eight sequenced donors, seven were HCMV-seropositive and one was HCMV-seronegative. To restrict sorting to alphabetaTCR-expressing T cells, an anti-gammadeltaTCR antibody was added in several experiments. In about 6 donors, the dominant CD3+CD56+NKG2C+ clonotypes were found to rank among the top 10 CD8+ clonotypes and to make up about 1.0-7.5% of CD8+ T cells. Those dominant clonotypes were again the most abundant among CD3+CD56-NKG2C+ cells in a handful of donors, at about 28.3-65%. Whether the expanded NKG2C-expressing T cell clones were specific for HCMV antigens remained unclear. Randomly selected healthy volunteers, three men and five women, were used as the eight sequenced donors. HCMV serostatus was determined by detecting HCMV-specific IgG in serum with a commercial ELISA kit. MIGEC handled demultiplexing of the reads and grouping by UMI, while MiTCR was used to assemble and quantify clonotypes. To exclude erroneous sequences, only TCR cDNA sequences supported by at least two reads were retained. Downstream repertoire analysis used the tcR package, and clonotypes were matched across fractions by CDR3 nucleotide sequence plus V segment. VDJmatch was used to annotate antigen specificity against VDJdb, with one amino acid substitution in CDR3 allowed.

This chain joins TRBV7-8 to TRBJ1-1, with no D gene named confidently. Sequencing was performed on CD8+ T cells sorted from blood. The clonotype was recovered from a woman aged 18-29 years in good health. The DNA reads TGTGCCAGCACCATGATGAACACTGAAGCTTTCTTT. It translates to CASTMMNTEAFF.